This record concerns one T cell receptor (beta chain) sequence. Its antigen is as yet unknown. Next came a second PCR, run for about 7 to 11 cycles, which used a sample-barcoded 5' primer along with a J-beta primer mix. Each CDR3 protein is one row after TCRdb ran MiXCR on the 5' RACE reads. The table has under 2,000,000 distinct CDR3 sequences, about 50% seen once. This CDR3 contains 11 residues. Germline V CDR1 and CDR2: MDHEN, SYDVKM. Between the trimmed V and J ends, which lost 4 bases and 11 bases, there was a span of 11 bases. The data belong to a study of blood T cells in healthy people across ages. General study points: Researchers report that TCR beta diversity correlated strongly with naive T cell percentage. In long-lived donors, naive CD4+ cell counts and diversity exceeded those of aged donors.

Sample: blood. V gene TRBV28 combines with J gene TRBJ2-5; no firm D call. This sequence originates from a woman between 35 and 50 years old in good health. The chain's CDR3 is CASSSAEEQYF. For the CDR3, the DNA is TGTGCCAGCAGTTCCGCCGAGGAGCAGTACTTC. The entire variable domain, with the rest obtained from reference TRBV28 and TRBJ2-5, is as follows: DVKVTQSSRYLVKRTGEKVFLECVQDMDHENMFWYRQDPGLGLRLIYFSYDVKMKEKGDIPEGYSVSREKKERFSLILESASTNQTSMYLCASSSAEEQYFGPGTRLLVL.